The sequence of this T cell receptor beta chain was determined in a study of tumour-infiltrating T cells in Burkitt lymphoma. Whole-study context: Productive clonality predicted overall and progression-free survival.

Concerning this clone: In the same sample, other DNA sequences code for this CDR3.

The protocol was immunoSEQ multiplex PCR, while the TCRdb copy is restricted to in-frame clones and leaves out a portion. Counted here are under 15,000 clones, approximately 29% occurring once; the ten biggest clones make up approximately 5.7%. CDR1 is MGHRA, CDR2 YSYEKL, per germline. V lost 0 bases, J lost 1 base, and 6 bases lay in between. The CDR3 runs to 14 residues. V is TRBV4-1 and J is TRBJ1-1; D is uncertain. The receptor's source is a human donor with diffuse large B-cell lymphoma. Source material: tumor tissue. The CDR3 DNA follows: TGCGCCAGCAGCCAAGATCCCGGGAACACTGAAGCTTTCTTT. Its protein is CASSQDPGNTEAFF.